The 23 T cell receptor beta chains below come from one sample, sequenced in a study of T cell responses to AZD1222 COVID-19 vaccine. The table came from immunoSEQ multiplex PCR; TCRdb's copy has only in-frame clones and leaves some out. The sample yields around 71,000 clones, 75% to 85% seen once. The sample consisted of peripheral blood, taken 28 days after the second AZD1222 dose. These receptors came from an adult who received the AZD1222 COVID-19 vaccine.

The V call is TRBV29-1, the J call TRBJ2-7, with D maybe TRBD1 (5 bases). Trimming left V 3 bases short and J 3 bases short, with 9 bases between. The CDR3 has 12 residues. Germline V gene sequence: CDR1 SQVTM, CDR2 ANQGSEA. CDR3 loop: CSVEDNNYEQYF. The CDR3 region has the DNA TGCAGCGTTGAGGACAACAACTACGAGCAGTACTTC.

The chain joins TRBV7-8 to TRBJ2-1; D may be TRBD2 (6 bases). Per germline, CDR1 SGHVS and CDR2 FQNEAQ. V lost 0 bases to trimming and J lost 4 bases, with 16 bases between them. There are 17 residues in the CDR3. The CDR3 region is CASSLAPRGSDYNEQFF. CDR3 DNA sequence: TGTGCCAGCAGCTTAGCTCCGCGGGGATCCGATTACAATGAGCAGTTCTTC.

The chain carries TRBV7-3 and TRBJ2-4, with D possibly being TRBD2 (5 bases). V lost 5 bases and J 7 bases, leaving 12 bases between the germline ends. CDR3 length: 13 amino acids. CDR1 and CDR2 (germline): SGHTA, FQGTGA. The CDR3 bases are TGTGCCAGCAGCCATCGTCGCGGGAACATTCAGTACTTC. The encoded protein is CASSHRRGNIQYF.

The chain has TRBV28 and TRBJ1-3; 7 bases align to TRBD1. The CDR3 length is 15 residues. Germline CDR1 is MDHEN and CDR2 is SYDVKM. Losses at the gene ends were 4 bases for V and 4 bases for J; bases not matched to a gene: 7. The CDR3 sequence is CASSYPTGSGNTIYF. In DNA, the CDR3 is TGTGCCAGCAGTTACCCGACAGGGTCGGGAAACACCATATATTTT.

J is TRBJ2-2 and V is TRBV27, with 8 bases that match TRBD1. The germline CDR1 and CDR2 sequences are MNHEY and SMNVEV (reference sequence). V lost 6 bases and J lost 2; bases outside the gene matches: 8. The CDR3 has 16 residues. CDR3 loop: CASSHVGQGNTGELFF. The CDR3 bases are TGTGCCAGCAGCCATGTTGGACAGGGCAACACCGGGGAGCTGTTTTTT.

The CDR3 DNA reads as TGTGCCAGCAGTTTAGGGACCAACACTGAAGCTTTCTTT. Protein sequence: CASSLGTNTEAFF. The chain uses TRBV12-3 or TRBV12-4 and TRBJ1-1; D remains unclear. Trimming removed 1 base from V and 2 bases from J, with 5 bases in between. The CDR3 covers 13 residues.

J is TRBJ1-6 and V is TRBV29-1; TRBD1 aligns across 8 bases. Trimming cost V 5 bases and J 7 bases; bases outside gene matches: 4. CDR1 and CDR2 from the germline V gene are SQVTM and ANQGSEA. This CDR3 contains 13 residues. CDR3 nucleotide sequence: TGCAGCGTTAGACAGGGGTCGAATTCACCCCTCCACTTT. As protein: CSVRQGSNSPLHF.

This chain connects TRBV10-1 to TRBJ2-1; TRBD1 matches at 8 bases. Germline V gene sequence: CDR1 WNHNN, CDR2 SYGVQD (reference sequence). V trimming: 3 bases; J trimming: 6 bases; junction bases outside the gene matches: 16. The CDR3 consists of 18 residues. CDR3 in amino acids: CASSDGQGRLLPFNEQFF. Written as DNA, the CDR3 is TGCGCCAGCAGTGATGGACAGGGAAGGCTCTTGCCCTTCAATGAGCAGTTCTTC.

The chain has TRBV9 and TRBJ1-2; 8 bases are a match to TRBD1. V trimming: 0 bases; J trimming: 9 bases; junction bases outside the gene matches: 4. The CDR3 contains 13 residues. Germline V gene sequence: CDR1 SGDLS, CDR2 YYNGEE. The CDR3 here is CASSVVDRGRYTF. The CDR3 DNA is TGTGCCAGCAGCGTAGTAGACAGGGGACGCTACACCTTC.

This chain connects TRBV6-1 to TRBJ1-1; D is perhaps TRBD1 (5 bases). The CDR3 is made up of 16 amino acids. Germline CDR1 and CDR2: MNHNS and SASEGT. V lost 3 bases and J 4 bases, leaving 18 bases between the germline ends. CDR3 loop: CASSDRSVLGGTEAFF. The CDR3 coding sequence is TGTGCCAGCAGTGATCGAAGCGTCCTGGGGGGCACTGAAGCTTTCTTT.

This rearrangement joins TRBV11-3 to TRBJ2-5, with TRBD1 as a possible D gene (6 bases). V lost 5 bases and J 4 bases, leaving 14 bases between the germline ends. Germline V gene sequence: CDR1 SGHNT, CDR2 YENEEA. The CDR3 is 14 amino acids. This CDR3 reads CASSLQGTRETQYF. CDR3 nucleotide sequence: TGTGCCAGCAGCCTACAGGGAACCAGAGAGACCCAGTACTTC.

The chain uses TRBV30 and TRBJ1-3; D uncertain. The CDR3 consists of 14 residues. V was pared by 1 base and J by 0 bases, with 7 bases between. Germline loops: CDR1 GTSNPN, CDR2 SVGIG (reference sequence). Here the CDR3 reads CAWSDRASGNTIYF. CDR3 DNA sequence: TGTGCCTGGAGTGACCGGGCCTCTGGAAACACCATATATTTT.

The chain links TRBV7-2 to TRBJ1-2; TRBD1 agrees at 8 bases. The CDR3 contains 15 residues. Looked up from germline, CDR1 is SGHTA and CDR2 is FQGNSA. V lost 2 bases, J lost 0 bases, and 2 bases stayed unmatched. CDR3 in DNA: TGTGCCAGCAGCTTATTACAGGGGGCTAACTATGGCTACACCTTC. Translated, it gives CASSLLQGANYGYTF.

This rearrangement joins TRBV7-2 to TRBJ2-2, with 9 positions matching TRBD1. This CDR3 spans 14 amino acids. The V and J ends lost 4 bases and 7 bases, in that order; junction bases with no gene match: 4. Germline assignment: CDR1 SGHTA and CDR2 FQGNSA. The CDR3 DNA sequence: TGTGCCAGCAGCTGGACAGGGGTTGGCGGGGAGCTGTTTTTT. This codes for CASSWTGVGGELFF.

V is TRBV30 and J is TRBJ2-7; TRBD1 or TRBD2 may be the D gene (5 bases each). This CDR3 is 12 amino acids long. Germline V gene lookup returns CDR1 GTSNPN and CDR2 SVGIG (reference sequence). Trimming pared 2 bases from V and 13 bases from J, leaving 18 bases between. CDR3 in DNA: TGTGCCTGGAGTAACCCCTTGGGGGACGTTTACTTC. Protein product: CAWSNPLGDVYF.

V is TRBV11-2 and J is TRBJ1-4; TRBD1 agrees at 11 bases. The germline V gene encodes CDR1 SGHAT and CDR2 FQNNGV. V trimming: 5 bases; J trimming: 10 bases; junction bases outside the gene matches: 12. This CDR3 has 16 amino acids. The DNA of the CDR3 is TGTGCCAGCAGCCAAGGAAGGGGACAGGGGGGATTAAAACTGTTTTTT. It translates to CASSQGRGQGGLKLFF. The entire variable domain, with the rest obtained from reference TRBV11-2 and TRBJ1-4, is as follows: EAGVAQSPRYKIIEKRQSVAFWCNPISGHATLYWYQQILGQGPKLLIQFQNNGVVDDSQLPKDRFSAERLKGVDSTLKIQPAKLEDSAVYLCASSQGRGQGGLKLFFGSGTQLSVL.

The chain has TRBV19 and TRBJ2-1; D not resolved. Germline CDR1 LNHDA, CDR2 SQIVND (reference sequence). The CDR3 has 14 residues. Trimming took off 7 bases at V and 0 bases at J, with 10 bases between the two ends. CDR3 DNA sequence: TGTGCCAGTAACCCAGGTCGCTCCTACAATGAGCAGTTCTTC. As protein: CASNPGRSYNEQFF.

This clone was counted a single time. V is TRBV19 and J is TRBJ2-1; TRBD1 or TRBD2 may be the D gene (5 bases each). The V and J ends lost 5 bases and 9 bases respectively, with 14 bases between them. This CDR3 has 13 amino acids. Germline CDR1 is LNHDA and CDR2 is SQIVND (reference sequence). The CDR3: CASSFGTLGEQFF. The CDR3 DNA reads as TGTGCCAGTAGTTTCGGGACCCTAGGTGAGCAGTTCTTC.

Worth noting for this clone: The junction does not match germline at one end; this may be a read error. This chain connects TRBV3-1 (or the pseudogene TRBV3-2) to TRBJ1-2, with D possibly being TRBD1 (5 bases). CDR1 is LGHDT and CDR2 is YNNKEL in the germline V gene (reference sequence). The CDR3 is 12 amino acids. CDR3 residues: CASTQDRRDYTF. In DNA, the CDR3 is TGTGCCAGCACCCAAGACAGACGCGACTACACCTTC.

The chain carries TRBV11-2 and TRBJ2-3; 7 nucleotides align to TRBD1. The CDR3 is made up of 15 amino acids. Germline V lookup: CDR1 SGHAT, CDR2 FQNNGV. With V trimmed by 3 bases and J by 0 bases, 3 bases remained unmatched. CDR3 loop: CASSLRGHSTDTQYF. The CDR3 DNA reads TGTGCCAGCAGCTTGAGGGGGCATAGCACAGATACGCAGTATTTT.

The chain links TRBV4-2 to TRBJ1-2; D gene ambiguous. CDR1 is LGHNA and CDR2 is YNFKEQ in the germline V gene. Deletions cut 1 base from V and 2 bases from J, with 8 bases between. The CDR3 contains 14 residues. CDR3 amino acids: CASSQGADNYGYTF. Written as DNA, the CDR3 is TGTGCCAGCAGCCAAGGGGCCGACAACTATGGCTACACCTTC.

This chain joins TRBV2 and TRBJ1-2, with D unresolved. V lost 4 bases and J lost 4, with 10 bases in between. Germline V gene sequence: CDR1 SNHLY, CDR2 FYNNEI. CDR3 length equals 13 residues. CDR3 DNA: TGTGCCAGCAGTGTGAAACCAATCTATGGCTACACCTTC. This encodes CASSVKPIYGYTF.

This clone was observed once. This CDR3 reads CASSVAPSQGREKLFF. The CDR3 DNA is TGTGCCAGCAGCGTAGCTCCGTCCCAGGGGCGAGAAAAACTGTTTTTT. The rearrangement uses TRBV9 and TRBJ1-4; D perhaps matches TRBD1 (6 bases). The CDR3 is made up of 16 amino acids. Per germline, CDR1 SGDLS and CDR2 YYNGEE. V lost 0 bases, J lost 8 bases, and 17 bases lay in between.